Following are 21 T cell receptor beta chains from one sample sequenced in a study of T cells in Graves' hyperthyroidism and ophthalmopathy. There were TCR beta CDR3 regions amplified from RNA transcripts. In the first-round RT-PCR of the TCR CDR3, the HTBI primer set was used. Each CDR3 protein gets one entry after TCRdb re-called the multiplex PCR reads with MiXCR. The data hold under 400,000 distinct CDR3 sequences, with 15% to 20% observed a single time. The sequenced sample was blood. The receptor set was obtained from a woman aged 50 to 60 with Graves' hyperthyroidism.

This clonotype was observed a few times. The genes are TRBV7-9 and TRBJ2-7; D remains ambiguous. Germline V lookup: CDR1 SEHNR, CDR2 FQNEAQ (reference sequence). V dropped 5 bases and J dropped 1 base, with 9 bases sitting between them. This CDR3 contains 13 residues. The CDR3 loop is CASSLDFSYEQYF. Here the CDR3 DNA reads TGTGCCAGCAGCCTCGACTTTTCCTACGAGCAGTACTTC.

The sample holds many counts of this clonotype. The chain is built from TRBV20-1 and TRBJ1-1; D is possibly TRBD1 (6 bases). The CDR3 covers 14 residues. The V and J ends lost 0 bases and 8 bases respectively, with 16 bases between them. Looked up from germline, CDR1 is DFQATT and CDR2 is SNEGSKA (reference sequence). CDR3 coding DNA: TGCAGTGCTAGAGATACTCCCCAGGGGAGGGAAGCTTTCTTT. It codes for CSARDTPQGREAFF.

This clonotype was seen at least ten times. The rearrangement joins TRBV24-1 to TRBJ2-7, with TRBD2 matching 8 bases. This CDR3 spans 14 amino acids. J gave up 2 bases and V 4 bases, and 3 bases lay outside the gene matches. The germline V gene has CDR1 KGHDR and CDR2 SFDVKD. The chain's CDR3 is CATSDPGLAYEQYF. CDR3 coding DNA: TGTGCCACCAGTGACCCGGGACTAGCCTACGAGCAGTACTTC.

The chain recombines TRBV2 with TRBJ2-1, with TRBD2 identical over 12 bases. The CDR3 is made up of 19 amino acids. The germline V gene has CDR1 SNHLY and CDR2 FYNNEI. The J segment lost 4 bases and the V segment lost 6 bases, leaving 16 bases of the junction unmatched. The CDR3 bases are TGTGCCAGCAGCCCGGGTGTCGTAGGACTAGCGGGAATTTACAATGAGCAGTTCTTC. This gives the protein CASSPGVVGLAGIYNEQFF.

The V call is TRBV28, the J call TRBJ2-7; 8 bases align to TRBD2. The ends lost 6 bases at V and 1 base at J; junction bases unmatched: 8. The germline V gene encodes CDR1 MDHEN and CDR2 SYDVKM. The CDR3 has 15 residues. This chain's CDR3 is CASSSGGALSYEQYF. CDR3 DNA sequence: TGTGCCAGCAGCTCCGGGGGGGCCCTTTCCTACGAGCAGTACTTC.

V is TRBV20-1 and J is TRBJ2-1, with 8 bases that match TRBD2. CDR3 length: 17 residues. Germline CDR1 is DFQATT and CDR2 is SNEGSKA (reference sequence). V lost 1 base and J lost 0; bases outside the gene matches: 8. The CDR3 is CSARGRLARSSYNEQFF. The CDR3 DNA reads as TGCAGTGCTAGAGGGAGACTAGCGAGGAGCTCCTACAATGAGCAGTTCTTC.

This clonotype was counted a few times. The junction departs from germline at one end; a sequencing error may be responsible. This chain links TRBV5-1 with TRBJ2-7; 7 bases fit TRBD1. The length of the CDR3 is 13 residues. Germline V gene lookup returns CDR1 SGHRS and CDR2 YFSETQ. DNA of the CDR3: TGTGCCAGCGCCCGACAGGGCCCCTACGAGCAGTACTTC. It specifies CASARQGPYEQYF. Combining the CDR3 with reference TRBV5-1 and TRBJ2-7 gives the whole variable domain KAGVTQTPRYLIKTRGQQVTLSCSPISGHRSVSWYQQTPGQGLQFLFEYFSETQRNKGNFPGRFSGRQFSNSRSEMNVSTLELGDSALYLCASARQGPYEQYFGPGTRLTVT.

This clonotype was observed a handful of times. The gene calls are TRBV5-1 and TRBJ2-1; 13 bases are a match to TRBD2. Germline CDR1 reads SGHRS; CDR2 reads YFSETQ. The CDR3 totals 20 residues. V trimming: 4 bases; J trimming: 4 bases; junction bases outside the gene matches: 17. The CDR3 nucleotides read TGCGCCAGCAGCCGGGGACTAGCGGGAACATCCCCTTCGTTTTACAATGAGCAGTTCTTC. This encodes CASSRGLAGTSPSFYNEQFF.

Comments on this clonotype: A much larger clone lies one base from this, so it may be a read error. The V and J genes are TRBV7-3 and TRBJ1-1; perhaps TRBD1 as D (5 bases). Trimming left V 2 bases short and J 5 bases short, with 9 bases between. The CDR3 covers 13 residues. The germline V gene encodes CDR1 SGHTA and CDR2 FQGTGA. CDR3 residues: CASSLFRQTEAFF. CDR3 nucleotide sequence: TGTGCCAGCAGCTTATTTAGACAGACTGAAGCTTTCTTT.

This clonotype was observed at least ten times. V gene TRBV5-1 combines with J gene TRBJ1-2; TRBD1 aligns across 9 bases. V shed 3 bases and J 5 bases; nucleotides not matched to a gene: 8. Germline lookup yields CDR1 SGHRS and CDR2 YFSETQ. The CDR3 has 15 amino acids. CDR3 DNA sequence: TGCGCCAGCAGCTCGCTAATGGGACAGGGTTATGGCTACACCTTC. It is translated as CASSSLMGQGYGYTF.

The chain recombines TRBV19 with TRBJ1-4; 8 positions match TRBD1. Germline-derived CDR1 and CDR2 are LNHDA and SQIVND (reference sequence). This CDR3 has 15 residues. Losses at the gene ends were 7 bases for V and 8 bases for J; bases not matched to a gene: 12. The CDR3 loop is CASNERRTGREKLFF. In DNA form, the CDR3 reads TGTGCCAGTAACGAGAGAAGGACAGGGCGAGAAAAACTGTTTTTT.

There are many counts of this clonotype. J is TRBJ2-7 and V is TRBV2, with unresolved D. Looked up from germline, CDR1 is SNHLY and CDR2 is FYNNEI. The V end was cut by 1 base, the J end by 5 bases, with 6 bases between. The CDR3 is made up of 12 amino acids. The CDR3 nucleotides are TGTGCCAGCAGTGAAGACCCCCACGAGCAGTACTTC. This encodes CASSEDPHEQYF.

As concerns this clonotype: This clone may be a read error of a much larger clone one base away. This sequence joins TRBV10-3 and TRBJ2-7, with 11 bases lining up with TRBD1. CDR1 is ENHRY, CDR2 SYGVKD, per germline. This CDR3 spans 11 amino acids. V lost 10 bases to trimming and J lost 6 bases; unmatched junction nucleotides: 2. The DNA of the CDR3 is TGTGCCACCGGGACAGGGGGCGAGCAGTACTTC. This codes for CATGTGGEQYF.

The genes are TRBV9 and TRBJ2-7; D not certain. CDR1 and CDR2 (germline): SGDLS, YYNGEE. The CDR3 has 15 residues. V lost 0 bases and J 3 bases, leaving 13 bases between the germline ends. CDR3 in DNA: TGTGCCAGCAGCGTAGGCCCGGGTCCGGGCTACGAGCAGTACGTC. This codes for CASSVGPGPGYEQYV.

In this sample, this clonotype turned up many times. The CDR3 sequence: CSARVETEIGVETQYF. The CDR3 region has the DNA TGCAGTGCTAGAGTCGAAACAGAAATCGGGGTAGAGACCCAGTACTTC. This chain links TRBV20-1 with TRBJ2-5; TRBD2 might be the D (5 bases). Trimming pared 1 base from V and 4 bases from J, leaving 19 bases between. The CDR3 is made up of 16 amino acids. Germline CDR1 and CDR2: DFQATT and SNEGSKA (reference sequence).

This clonotype was counted between two and nine times. The J gene is TRBJ2-7, the V gene TRBV18; 8 nucleotides line up with TRBD1. The junction had 6 bases not matched to a gene; V was cut back by 4 bases and J by 7 bases. Germline lookup yields CDR1 KGHSH and CDR2 LQKENI. The length of the CDR3 is 13 residues. DNA for the CDR3: TGTGCCAGCTCACTGGACAGGGCACAAGAGCAGTACGTC. Protein sequence: CASSLDRAQEQYV.

The rearrangement joins TRBV29-1 to TRBJ1-4, with a tentative D call TRBD1 (6 bases). The germline V and J ends were trimmed by 6 bases and 10 bases, with 18 bases remaining between them. This CDR3 is built from 13 residues. Germline-derived CDR1 and CDR2 are SQVTM and ANQGSEA. Here the CDR3 DNA reads TGCAGCGTGGGTGGAGGGGAAGGGGGAAAACTGTTTTTT. This sequence encodes CSVGGGEGGKLFF.

The chain is built from TRBV5-6 and TRBJ2-1, with TRBD2 as a possible D gene (5 bases). The CDR3 has 15 residues. Germline CDR1 is SGHDT and CDR2 is YYEEEE. V dropped 0 bases and J dropped 7 bases, with 14 bases sitting between them. The CDR3 coding sequence is TGTGCCAGCAGCTTGGGAGGGCGGACTGGTAATGAGCAGTTCTTC. It codes for CASSLGGRTGNEQFF.

The chain joins TRBV7-9 to TRBJ2-7; TRBD1 aligns across 9 bases. Germline V gene lookup returns CDR1 SEHNR and CDR2 FQNEAQ (reference sequence). V shed 5 bases, J shed 6 bases, and the junction held 8 bases outside the gene matches. The CDR3 spans 14 residues. The CDR3 reads CASSIGTGRSEQYF. The CDR3 DNA sequence: TGTGCCAGCAGCATCGGGACAGGGAGGAGCGAGCAGTACTTC.

This clonotype was counted many times. The genes are TRBV12-3 or TRBV12-4 and TRBJ2-3; TRBD2 aligns across 8 bases. After removal of 6 bases from V and 2 bases from J, the junction contained 13 bases not matched to a gene. The CDR3 length is 17 residues. CDR3: CASSLVGSGTVTDTQYF. CDR3 nucleotides: TGTGCCAGCAGCCTCGTTGGTAGCGGGACGGTCACAGATACGCAGTATTTT.

This clonotype was detected ten times or more. V gene TRBV5-1 combines with J gene TRBJ2-1; 7 nucleotides match TRBD2. The ends lost 0 bases at V and 9 bases at J; junction bases unmatched: 9. Looked up from germline, CDR1 is SGHRS and CDR2 is YFSETQ. CDR3 length equals 15 residues. The CDR3 loop reads CASSLEVGGNVEQFF. CDR3 in DNA: TGCGCCAGCAGCTTGGAGGTGGGAGGGAATGTTGAGCAGTTCTTC.